One and the same sample provided the 7 T cell receptor beta chains below, sequenced in a study of blood T cell repertoires in COVID-19. The data were produced by immunoSEQ multiplex PCR, yet TCRdb's version contains in-frame clones alone and is incomplete. The data hold 100,000 to 150,000 clones, with approximately 84% observed a single time. Sequenced: peripheral blood. The source is a woman in her fifties or sixties with acute or convalescent COVID-19.

The V gene is TRBV6-5, the J gene TRBJ1-2; 10 positions agree with TRBD1. With 4 bases clipped from V and 8 bases from J, the junction kept 10 bases outside the gene matches. The CDR3 length is 15 residues. Germline CDR1 is MNHEY and CDR2 is SVGAGI. The CDR3 DNA reads as TGTGCCAGCAGTTCTACGGGACAGGGGATTAAGGGCTACACCTTC. Translated: CASSSTGQGIKGYTF.

The chain uses TRBV11-2 and TRBJ1-2, with D possibly matching TRBD1 (5 bases). Trimming left V 5 bases short and J 4 bases short, with 8 bases between. Germline loops: CDR1 SGHAT, CDR2 FQNNGV. This CDR3 comprises 12 residues. The CDR3 protein is CASSGDFYGYTF. CDR3 sequence (DNA): TGTGCCAGCAGCGGGGACTTCTATGGCTACACCTTC.

The CDR3 loop is CASSIGQGETQYF. CDR3 DNA sequence: TGTGCCAGTAGTATAGGACAGGGGGAGACCCAGTACTTC. The rearrangement joins TRBV19 to TRBJ2-5; 8 nucleotides match TRBD1. V lost 1 base to trimming and J lost 5 bases; unmatched junction nucleotides: 0. The CDR3 length is 13 residues. Germline CDR1 LNHDA, CDR2 SQIVND (reference sequence).

The chain has TRBV27 and TRBJ1-4, with D uncertain. Germline V gene data show CDR1 as MNHEY and CDR2 as SMNVEV (reference sequence). V shed 3 bases and J shed 5 bases, with 7 bases lying between them. This CDR3 has 13 residues. The CDR3 DNA reads TGTGCCAGCAGTTTCTCACAGAATGAAAAACTGTTTTTT. Encoded protein: CASSFSQNEKLFF.

This clone was seen a handful of times. J is TRBJ1-5 and V is TRBV4-2, with 8 bases matching TRBD1. Germline CDR1 LGHNA, CDR2 YNFKEQ. The ends lost 1 base at V and 7 bases at J; junction bases unmatched: 3. The CDR3 extends over 14 amino acids. The CDR3 coding sequence is TGTGCCAGCAGCCAAGCGACAGGGGCACAGCCCCAGCATTTT. Translating it yields CASSQATGAQPQHF.

The rearrangement uses TRBV30 and TRBJ1-3; possibly TRBD1 for D (6 bases). CDR3 length equals 13 residues. With 7 bases removed from V and 3 bases from J, the gap between germline ends came to 13 bases. Germline V gene lookup returns CDR1 GTSNPN and CDR2 SVGIG (reference sequence). CDR3 in DNA: TGTGCCTTGGTGACAGGTTTTGGAAACACCATATATTTT. Translating it yields CALVTGFGNTIYF.

V gene TRBV5-1 combines with J gene TRBJ2-5, with 9 bases matching TRBD1. This CDR3 region has 17 residues. Germline V gene lookup returns CDR1 SGHRS and CDR2 YFSETQ. The J segment lost 5 bases and the V segment lost 4 bases, leaving 15 bases of the junction unmatched. CDR3 in amino acids: CASSLYPLDRGGETQYF. The CDR3 DNA follows: TGCGCCAGCAGCCTCTACCCCCTGGACAGGGGTGGGGAGACCCAGTACTTC.